Following are 13 T cell receptor beta chains from one sample sequenced in a study of blood T cells in healthy people across ages. For the second PCR, which ran for roughly 6 to 12 cycles, a sample-barcoded 5' primer and a J-beta primer mix were used. Via MiXCR, TCRdb re-called the 5' RACE reads, giving one row per CDR3 protein. The sample records around 1,000,000 distinct CDR3 sequences, approximately 25% being singletons. These data were also filed under a second study, of T cells of mothers and their children.

The source material was blood. The receptors originated from a girl aged 2 to 9 in good health.

The chain employs TRBV11-2 and TRBJ2-3; D call uncertain. V was cut by 1 base and J by 2 bases, with 10 bases left in between. Germline CDR1 SGHAT, CDR2 FQNNGV. The CDR3 is made up of 15 amino acids. CDR3 coding DNA: TGTGCCAGCAGCTTAGGTATAGGCCCCACAGATACGCAGTATTTT. Residues: CASSLGIGPTDTQYF.

V gene TRBV7-2 combines with J gene TRBJ2-7, with TRBD2 matching over 13 bases. The CDR3 length is 18 residues. The germline CDR1 and CDR2 sequences are SGHTA and FQGNSA. V trimming: 1 base; J trimming: 1 base; junction bases outside the gene matches: 7. CDR3 nucleotide sequence: TGTGCCAGCAGCTTAGTCGGTCAGACTAGCGGGGGGTCCTACGAGCAGTACTTC. Its protein product is CASSLVGQTSGGSYEQYF. Complete variable domain (other parts from reference TRBV7-2 and TRBJ2-7): GAGVSQSPSNKVTEKGKDVELRCDPISGHTALYWYRQSLGQGLEFLIYFQGNSAPDKSGLPSDRFSAERTGGSVSTLTIQRTQQEDSAVYLCASSLVGQTSGGSYEQYFGPGTRLTVT.

The rearrangement joins TRBV6-5 to TRBJ2-2; D could derive from TRBD1 or TRBD2 (5 bases each). V dropped 8 bases and J dropped 3 bases, with 16 bases sitting between them. The CDR3 contains 15 residues. Germline V gene lookup returns CDR1 MNHEY and CDR2 SVGAGI. The CDR3 region has the DNA TGTGCCAGCGGACCGGGACCTTTGGACACCGGGGAGCTGTTTTTT. Encoded protein: CASGPGPLDTGELFF.

A few counts support this clonotype. The genes are TRBV5-5 and TRBJ1-2; no clear D. The CDR3 contains 11 residues. Trimming pared 3 bases from V and 7 bases from J, leaving 7 bases between. Per the germline V gene, CDR1 is SGHKS and CDR2 is YYEKEE (reference sequence). CDR3 region: CASSSIVGYTF. The CDR3 bases are TGTGCCAGCAGCTCGATTGTTGGCTACACCTTC.

The sample holds a few counts of this clonotype. The chain uses TRBV12-3 or TRBV12-4 and TRBJ2-2; no reliable D call. Trimming cost V 6 bases and J 4 bases, with 12 bases left between them. The CDR3 contains 14 residues. CDR3 in amino acids: CASSLNIGTGELFF. The CDR3 DNA sequence: TGTGCCAGCAGCCTGAACATCGGCACCGGGGAGCTGTTTTTT.

This clonotype was detected only a few times. The chain couples TRBV27 to TRBJ2-7; D remains unclear. This CDR3 is built from 15 residues. Germline CDR1 MNHEY, CDR2 SMNVEV (reference sequence). V lost 5 bases to trimming and J lost 5 bases, with 19 bases between them. This chain's CDR3 is CASSIRTGVGDEQYF. DNA for the CDR3: TGTGCCAGCAGTATAAGAACTGGTGTCGGCGACGAGCAGTACTTC.

This chain connects TRBV3-1 to TRBJ2-3, with D unresolved. The germline V gene encodes CDR1 LGHDT and CDR2 YNNKEL (reference sequence). The CDR3 contains 13 residues. V gave up 3 bases and J gave up 1 base, with 5 bases separating them. The CDR3, as DNA: TGTGCCAGCAGCCAGTCCCGCACAGATACGCAGTATTTT. Translated: CASSQSRTDTQYF.

This clonotype occurred a few times. This chain links TRBV20-1 with TRBJ2-1, with 7 bases aligning to TRBD1. The germline gives CDR1 DFQATT, CDR2 SNEGSKA (reference sequence). V lost 6 bases, J lost 2 bases, and 7 bases stayed unmatched. CDR3 length: 14 amino acids. CDR3 residues: CSALLQGAYNEQFF. CDR3 in DNA: TGCAGTGCGTTACTCCAGGGGGCCTACAATGAGCAGTTCTTC.

The rearrangement uses TRBV7-8 and TRBJ1-6, with D possibly TRBD1 on 5 matching bases. The V end lost 0 bases, the J end lost 10 bases, and 13 bases lay between the germline ends. The CDR3 has 15 residues. In germline, CDR1 is SGHVS, CDR2 FQNEAQ. This chain's CDR3 is CASSLAGVMSSPLHF. CDR3 DNA sequence: TGTGCCAGCAGCTTAGCGGGGGTAATGAGCTCACCCCTCCACTTT.

The genes are TRBV6-1 and TRBJ2-5; 10 bases match TRBD1. With 4 bases clipped from V and 5 bases from J, the junction kept 4 bases outside the gene matches. The CDR3 is made up of 14 amino acids. Germline CDR1 and CDR2: MNHNS and SASEGT. The DNA for the CDR3 is TGTGCCAGCAGTGTGGACAGGGGGTTTGAGACCCAGTACTTC. This codes for CASSVDRGFETQYF.

This clonotype was detected only a few times. The V call is TRBV4-2, the J call TRBJ1-1, with D possibly matching TRBD1 (6 bases). The germline V gene encodes CDR1 LGHNA and CDR2 YNFKEQ. CDR3 length equals 13 residues. Trimming removed 6 bases from V and 7 bases from J, with 15 bases in between. In DNA, the CDR3 is TGTGCCAGCAGTCAACAGGGTGGGCTTGAAGCTTTCTTT. Protein product: CASSQQGGLEAFF.

This chain links TRBV7-8 with TRBJ2-7, with D hard to call. Looked up from germline, CDR1 is SGHVS and CDR2 is FQNEAQ. The CDR3 is made up of 13 amino acids. V was trimmed by 3 bases and J by 3 bases, leaving 9 bases between them. As DNA, the CDR3 is TGTGCCAGCAGCTTTAGGGAATACTACGAGCAGTACTTC. Amino acids: CASSFREYYEQYF.

This clonotype turned up a few times. The rearrangement uses TRBV19 and TRBJ2-7; D unclear. This CDR3 spans 14 amino acids. Deletions cut 5 bases from V and 0 bases from J, with 11 bases between. Germline V CDR1 and CDR2: LNHDA, SQIVND (reference sequence). The CDR3 loop reads CASSVEPDSYEQYF. The CDR3 bases are TGTGCCAGTAGTGTCGAACCGGACTCCTACGAGCAGTACTTC.